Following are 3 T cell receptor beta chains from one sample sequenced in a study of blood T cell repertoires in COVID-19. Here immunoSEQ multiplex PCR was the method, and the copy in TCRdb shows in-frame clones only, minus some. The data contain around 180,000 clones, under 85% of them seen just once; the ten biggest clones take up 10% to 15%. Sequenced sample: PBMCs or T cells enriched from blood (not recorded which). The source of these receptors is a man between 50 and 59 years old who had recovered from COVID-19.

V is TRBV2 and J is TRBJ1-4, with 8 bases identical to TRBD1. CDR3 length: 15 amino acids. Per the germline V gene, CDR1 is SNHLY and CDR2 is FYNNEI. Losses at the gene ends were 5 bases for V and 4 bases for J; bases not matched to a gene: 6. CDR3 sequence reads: CASSYRGEGNEKLFF. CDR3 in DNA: TGTGCCAGCAGTTACAGGGGGGAGGGTAATGAAAAACTGTTTTTT.

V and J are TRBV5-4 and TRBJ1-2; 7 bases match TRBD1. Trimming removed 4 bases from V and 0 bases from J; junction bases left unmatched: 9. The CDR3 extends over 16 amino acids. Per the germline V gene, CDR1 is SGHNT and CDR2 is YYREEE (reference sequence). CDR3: CASSLGGTAANYGYTF. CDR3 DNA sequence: TGTGCCAGCAGCCTAGGGGGGACAGCAGCTAACTATGGCTACACCTTC.

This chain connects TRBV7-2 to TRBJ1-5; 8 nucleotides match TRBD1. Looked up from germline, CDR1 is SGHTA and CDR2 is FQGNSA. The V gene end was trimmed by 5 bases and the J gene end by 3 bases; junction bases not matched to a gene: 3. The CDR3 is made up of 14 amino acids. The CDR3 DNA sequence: TGTGCCAGCAGCCCCAGGGGGCTCAATCAGCCCCAGCATTTT. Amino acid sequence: CASSPRGLNQPQHF.